This paragraph covers one TCR beta chain sequence. Its target is unknown. This record comes from a study of shared clonotypes between healthy human individuals. Study-wide findings and caveats: Larger estimated richness was generally seen in naive subsets than in memory subsets.

The V gene's germline CDR1 is MNHNS and CDR2 SASEGT. The CDR3 is 16 residues long. V lost 4 bases and J lost 7, with 19 bases in between. Each PCR replicate from the sorted subsets contained 200 to 250 ng DNA, which is about 30,000 T cell genomes. Generated by immunoSEQ multiplex PCR, the TCRdb table keeps only in-frame clones and is missing some. Here the sample spans over a million clones, roughly 96% being singletons. Sequenced input: naive CD4+ T cells sorted from blood. This sample's subset: CD45RA+ positively selected. This TCR was recovered from a man aged 25-40 years in good health. The chain is built from TRBV6-1 and TRBJ1-4; D is possibly TRBD1 (5 bases). The CDR3 DNA sequence: TGTGCCAGCAGTGGCCCTCAGGGCTCGAGTATTGAAAAACTGTTTTTT. Residues: CASSGPQGSSIEKLFF.